The text below deals with one TCR beta chain. The repertoire was sequenced with immunoSEQ multiplex PCR; TCRdb's copy has only in-frame clones and lacks some. The sample includes some 140,000 clones, about 96% seen only once; the top ten take about 0.45%. This specimen comes from a study of T cell changes during pregnancy in multiple sclerosis. The CDR3 spans 14 residues. Between the trimmed V and J ends, which lost 3 bases and 4 bases, there was a span of 13 bases. Germline CDR1 is MGHRA and CDR2 is YSYEKL. The sequencing used peripheral blood, collected after pregnancy. The sequence came from a female donor with multiple sclerosis, enrolled in a pregnancy study. V gene TRBV4-1 combines with J gene TRBJ2-7; D unresolved. CDR3 DNA: TGCGCCAGCAGCCATGGTGCGATCCAATACGAGCAGTACTTC. It yields the protein CASSHGAIQYEQYF.